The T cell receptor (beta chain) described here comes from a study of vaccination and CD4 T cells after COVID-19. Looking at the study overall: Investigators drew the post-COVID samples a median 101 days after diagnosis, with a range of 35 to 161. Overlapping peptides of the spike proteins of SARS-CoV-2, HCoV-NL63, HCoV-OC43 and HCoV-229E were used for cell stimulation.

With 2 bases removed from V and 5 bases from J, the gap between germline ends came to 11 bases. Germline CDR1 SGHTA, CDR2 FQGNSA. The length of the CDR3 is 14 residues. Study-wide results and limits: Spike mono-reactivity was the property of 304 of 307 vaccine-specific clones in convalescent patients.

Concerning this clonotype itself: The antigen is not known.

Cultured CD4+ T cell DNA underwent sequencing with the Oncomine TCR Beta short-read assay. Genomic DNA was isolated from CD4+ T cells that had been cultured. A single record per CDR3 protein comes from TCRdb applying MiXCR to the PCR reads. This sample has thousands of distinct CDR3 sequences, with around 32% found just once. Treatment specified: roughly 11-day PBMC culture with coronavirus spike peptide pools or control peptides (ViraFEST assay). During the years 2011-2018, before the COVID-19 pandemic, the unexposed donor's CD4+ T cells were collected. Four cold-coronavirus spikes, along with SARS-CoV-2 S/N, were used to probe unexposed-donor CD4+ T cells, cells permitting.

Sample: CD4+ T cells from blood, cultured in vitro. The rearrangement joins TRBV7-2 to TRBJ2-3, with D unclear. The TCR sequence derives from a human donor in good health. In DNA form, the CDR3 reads TGTGCCAGCAGCTTAAGGCCCGGGCAAGATACGCAGTATTTT. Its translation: CASSLRPGQDTQYF.